These 21 T cell receptor beta chains originate from one sample sequenced in a study of T-cell reconstitution after alpha-beta-depleted transplantation in children (dated by TCRdb to 2016 to 2017). Sample treatment or condition, as interpreted from the label and publication: allogeneic hematopoietic cell transplantation with graft depleted of TCRalphabeta T cells and CD19 B cells. Library method: PCR. The listed sequencing device is Illumina HiSeq 2500. TCR libraries were prepared with molecular barcoding, using unique molecular identifiers to normalize TCRbeta repertoire quantification. The public sequencing data were trimmed at Q25 with fastp and processed into clonotypes with MiXCR by TCRdb, which kept only in-frame beta chains. Under each unique CDR3 protein, matching rows form one entry showing the most common genes and DNA. The sample contains around 190,000 distinct CDR3 sequences, under 8.5% of them found a single time. More than 5.5% of the sample is in the top ten clones.

This sample comprised PBMCs, obtained before TCRalphabeta/CD19-depleted stem cell transplant. Receptors originate from a boy younger than 10 with acute lymphoblastic leukemia, due to receive a stem cell transplant.

This clonotype appeared many times. The CDR3 sequence is CSARVRAETQYF. In DNA form, the CDR3 reads TGCAGTGCTAGAGTGAGGGCTGAGACCCAGTACTTC. This chain links TRBV20-1 with TRBJ2-5; maybe TRBD2 (5 bases). The CDR3 totals 12 residues. Trimming took off 1 base at V and 5 bases at J, with 8 bases between the two ends. Germline CDR1 is DFQATT and CDR2 is SNEGSKA (reference sequence).

This clonotype was recorded a few times. The chain has TRBV9 and TRBJ2-3, with 13 bases matching TRBD2. Germline V gene data show CDR1 as SGDLS and CDR2 as YYNGEE. The V segment lost 0 bases and the J segment 4 bases; nucleotides outside the gene matches: 2. This CDR3 has 16 residues. This CDR3 is CASSVDGLAGADTQYF. The CDR3 bases are TGTGCCAGCAGCGTAGACGGACTAGCGGGGGCAGATACGCAGTATTTT.

The chain carries TRBV5-4 and TRBJ2-2; tentatively, D is TRBD1 or TRBD2 (5 bases each). This CDR3 spans 18 amino acids. Germline V gene data show CDR1 as SGHNT and CDR2 as YYREEE (reference sequence). The V end lost 3 bases, the J end lost 4 bases, and 22 bases lay between the germline ends. CDR3 region: CASSSVRGTVKATGELFF. As DNA, the CDR3 is TGTGCCAGCAGCTCCGTGCGAGGGACCGTAAAGGCCACCGGGGAGCTGTTTTTT.

This clonotype was detected many times. This CDR3 is CASGTSAEQFF. The CDR3 DNA reads TGTGCCAGCGGAACTAGTGCTGAGCAGTTCTTC. The chain combines TRBV27 with TRBJ2-1, with D maybe TRBD2 (5 bases). This CDR3 region has 11 residues. The germline gives CDR1 MNHEY, CDR2 SMNVEV (reference sequence). V dropped 8 bases and J dropped 9 bases, with 11 bases sitting between them.

The rearrangement uses TRBV7-9 and TRBJ1-2, with 7 positions matching TRBD1. The germline V gene encodes CDR1 SEHNR and CDR2 FQNEAQ (reference sequence). The V gene end was trimmed by 6 bases and the J gene end by 9 bases; junction bases not matched to a gene: 22. The CDR3 totals 17 residues. The CDR3 nucleotides are TGTGCCAGCAGAGCACCGGGACAGAGTCTGGGGGCATATAGCTACACCTTC. It yields the protein CASRAPGQSLGAYSYTF.

This clonotype occurred many times. J is TRBJ1-2 and V is TRBV6-5; D may be TRBD1 (6 bases). The V and J ends lost 6 bases and 8 bases respectively, with 13 bases between them. The CDR3 contains 12 residues. Germline V gene lookup returns CDR1 MNHEY and CDR2 SVGAGI. The chain's CDR3 is CASSPTGWGYTF. CDR3 nucleotide sequence: TGTGCCAGCAGCCCGACAGGATGGGGCTACACCTTC.

A note on this clonotype: With a much larger clone just one base away, this may be a read error. This likely comes from a read error, as the CDR3 has no conserved phenylalanine or tryptophan at its end. Because the CDR3's place on the DNA is in doubt, the DNA is left out and the CDR3 is given as listed by TCRdb. The genes are TRBV7-9 and TRBJ1-1; the D segment call TRBD1 is taken from the table without a DNA check. From germline, CDR1 is SEHNR and CDR2 FQNEAQ (reference sequence). The CDR3 extends over 10 residues, inclusive of both ends. This CDR3 reads CASSLLPGGS.

V gene TRBV11-2 combines with J gene TRBJ1-2, with a possible D match to TRBD1 (5 bases). Germline V gives CDR1 SGHAT, CDR2 FQNNGV. The CDR3 runs 13 residues. Between the trimmed V and J ends, which lost 1 base and 6 bases, there was a span of 9 bases. This CDR3 reads CASSLARGNGYTF. Written as DNA, the CDR3 is TGTGCCAGCAGCTTAGCCCGGGGGAATGGCTACACCTTC.

There are many counts of this clonotype. The chain has TRBV7-2 and TRBJ2-3; 9 nucleotides line up with TRBD2. The length of the CDR3 is 17 residues. Trimming at V came to 6 bases and at J to 0 bases, leaving 10 bases not matched to a gene. Germline V CDR1 and CDR2: SGHTA, FQGNSA. The CDR3 reads CASRRRASGTSTDTQYF. The CDR3 region has the DNA TGTGCCAGCAGGAGACGGGCTAGCGGGACTAGCACAGATACGCAGTATTTT.

This clonotype was seen many times. The chain joins TRBV4-2 to TRBJ2-7; no reliable D call. V dropped 0 bases and J dropped 1 base, with 7 bases sitting between them. Germline V gives CDR1 LGHNA, CDR2 YNFKEQ. The CDR3 extends over 14 amino acids. The CDR3 DNA follows: TGTGCCAGCAGCCAAGAAGGCCAGTCCTACGAGCAGTACTTC. As protein: CASSQEGQSYEQYF.

Many counts were recorded for this clonotype. This rearrangement joins TRBV7-2 to TRBJ1-1, with D possibly TRBD1 on 6 matching bases. Trimming removed 1 base at V and 3 bases at J, with 12 bases between. Germline CDR1 reads SGHTA; CDR2 reads FQGNSA. CDR3 size: 15 residues. CDR3 coding DNA: TGTGCCAGCAGCTTAGAAGGGGGATCGGACACTGAAGCTTTCTTT. Amino acids: CASSLEGGSDTEAFF.

This clonotype was seen at least ten times. The CDR3 here is CASSLVGARATDTQYF. In DNA, the CDR3 is TGCGCCAGCAGCTTGGTTGGAGCCAGGGCAACAGATACGCAGTATTTT. This sequence joins TRBV5-1 and TRBJ2-3, with D perhaps TRBD1 (5 bases). Per germline, CDR1 SGHRS and CDR2 YFSETQ. Trimming left V 0 bases short and J 3 bases short, with 14 bases between. The CDR3 is 16 residues long.

This clonotype appeared many times. This chain connects TRBV7-9 to TRBJ2-1, with TRBD2 as a possible D gene (6 bases). The CDR3 has 14 amino acids. V gave up 4 bases and J gave up 4 bases, with 11 bases separating them. Germline values: CDR1 SEHNR, CDR2 FQNEAQ (reference sequence). This CDR3 reads CASSSELAYNEQFF. CDR3 nucleotide sequence: TGTGCCAGCAGCTCAGAGCTAGCGTACAATGAGCAGTTCTTC.

The genes are TRBV6-1 and TRBJ2-7; D is unclear. This CDR3 has 11 residues. Per germline, CDR1 MNHNS and CDR2 SASEGT. The V end lost 10 bases, the J end lost 3 bases, and 10 bases lay between the germline ends. The CDR3 here is CATLGFYEQYF. CDR3 in DNA: TGTGCCACCCTGGGATTCTACGAGCAGTACTTC.

The table lists this clonotype with many counts. The J gene is TRBJ2-1, the V gene TRBV7-2, with TRBD1 matching 9 bases. CDR1 SGHTA and CDR2 FQGNSA come from the germline V gene. CDR3 length: 16 amino acids. The ends lost 2 bases at V and 3 bases at J; junction bases unmatched: 5. CDR3 sequence (DNA): TGTGCCAGCAGCTTATACTACAGGGGGCTCTACAATGAGCAGTTCTTC. Its protein product is CASSLYYRGLYNEQFF.

This clonotype was recorded at least ten times. The chain employs TRBV10-3 and TRBJ1-5, with 8 bases fitting TRBD1. The CDR3 totals 13 residues. V gave up 10 bases and J gave up 5 bases; unmatched junction bases: 7. CDR1 ENHRY and CDR2 SYGVKD come from the germline V gene. CDR3 sequence reads: CATRGRGHQPQHF. For the CDR3, the DNA is TGTGCCACCAGGGGCAGGGGGCATCAGCCCCAGCATTTT.

This clonotype was seen many times. The V gene is TRBV28, the J gene TRBJ2-3; no firm D call. This CDR3 region has 14 residues. V was trimmed by 2 bases and J by 4 bases, leaving 10 bases between them. Germline CDR1 reads MDHEN; CDR2 reads SYDVKM. Here the CDR3 DNA reads TGTGCCAGCAGTTTAAGGGCCGTGCCAGATACGCAGTATTTT. Protein sequence: CASSLRAVPDTQYF.

This clonotype has only a few counts. V gene TRBV11-3 combines with J gene TRBJ2-5; D gene ambiguous. Germline V lookup: CDR1 SGHNT, CDR2 YENEEA. Trimming removed 5 bases at V and 5 bases at J, with 12 bases between. CDR3 length equals 13 residues. The CDR3: CASSPSFLETQYF. The CDR3 nucleotides read TGTGCCAGCAGCCCTAGTTTCCTGGAGACCCAGTACTTC.

Many counts were recorded for this clonotype. The gene calls are TRBV20-1 and TRBJ2-7; TRBD2 agrees at 8 bases. This CDR3 is built from 15 residues. With 1 base clipped from V and 6 bases from J, the junction kept 11 bases outside the gene matches. From germline, CDR1 is DFQATT and CDR2 SNEGSKA (reference sequence). CDR3 sequence reads: CSARVITSGSGEQYF. For the CDR3, the DNA is TGCAGTGCTAGAGTTATAACGAGCGGGAGCGGCGAGCAGTACTTC.

This clonotype has at least ten counts. The chain is built from TRBV7-9 and TRBJ2-5, with 8 bases matching TRBD2. Germline loops: CDR1 SEHNR, CDR2 FQNEAQ (reference sequence). Unmatched junction bases numbered 14, after V lost 8 bases and J lost 0 bases. The CDR3 length is 17 residues. The CDR3 sequence is CASEEWGSGEYQETQYF. The CDR3 DNA sequence: TGTGCCAGCGAGGAGTGGGGTAGCGGGGAGTACCAAGAGACCCAGTACTTC.

Many counts were recorded for this clonotype. Written as DNA, the CDR3 is TGTGCCAGCAGTGATTCACTGACAGGGGGCGCGAGAAAGCCCCAGCATTTT. It yields the protein CASSDSLTGGARKPQHF. The rearrangement links TRBV6-2 or TRBV6-3 to TRBJ1-5; 10 nucleotides align to TRBD1. From germline, CDR1 is MNHEY and CDR2 SVGEGT. V was clipped by 5 bases and J by 8 bases; unmatched bases: 15. This CDR3 is built from 17 residues.